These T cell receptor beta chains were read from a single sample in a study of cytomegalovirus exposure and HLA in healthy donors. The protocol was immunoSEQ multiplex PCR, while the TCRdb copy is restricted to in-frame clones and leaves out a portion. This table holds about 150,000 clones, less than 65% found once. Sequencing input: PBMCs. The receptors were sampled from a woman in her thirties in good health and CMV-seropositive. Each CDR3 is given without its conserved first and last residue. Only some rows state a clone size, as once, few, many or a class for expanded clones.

ASSYPSLYNSPLH	few	TRBV6-6
ASPLSETQY	-	TRBV2
ASSDGGGSPQETQY	-	TRBV2
SVVIGGNNQPQH	-	TRBV29-1
SSLAGGGYEQY	few	TRBV29-1
ASSQCGEQGGLYEQY	-	TRBV23-1
ASTGRGREQY	-	TRBV13
ASSTLDPLNYGYT	-	TRBV11-2
AISETRKTEAF	-	TRBV10-3
ASILGGANGYT	-	TRBV2
AWGPFFYEQY	-	TRBV30
ATVVYKGPTYEQY	-	TRBV2
ASSFTSVSYNEQF	-	TRBV6-5
ASSDEAGWQGRGNEQY	-	TRBV6-4
ASSTRTANEQY	-	TRBV5-1
ASSAGGTGRGYEQY	-	TRBV5-1
AWNKVNGADTQY	-	TRBV30
ASSQGAMDTAF	-	TRBV4-1
ASSHPGGIEQF	-	TRBV14
AIRGTGLDELF	-	TRBV10-3
ASSYSPGHNYEQY	few	TRBV28
ASSQESLSGSRLF	-	TRBV4-1
ASSTNLIGTEAF	few	TRBV18
ASREDPGTASYEQY	-	TRBV5-1
ASSPSVSYNSPLH	few	TRBV5-6
ASNYPDRLNTEAF	-	TRBV2
ASQGIGTNEKLF	-	TRBV30
AWTSFAGGNTIY	-	TRBV30
AGSGGPPGGEQF	-	TRBV27
ASRTAGGGYT	-	TRBV27
ASSISVPEAF	few	TRBV21-1
ASSYGSGLRHGEQF	-	TRBV6-5
ASSYNMANQPQH	-	TRBV6-5
ASSSGITRDTQY	-	TRBV5-1
ASSPTRGQGYNEQF	-	TRBV5-6
ASSHPGLAGLSYEQY	-	TRBV5-1
SVDRTHGYT	few	TRBV29-1
SVIQGRGQPQH	-	TRBV29-1
ASSLAGFHEQY	-	TRBV5-4
ASSLVPTGYARSGNTIY	-	TRBV11-2
ASSVGAGGSNTIY	-	TRBV6-1
ASSSGTRGYGNTIY	-	TRBV19
ASSYSSRTDTQY	few	TRBV6-6
ASSLGGTSNYGYT	-	TRBV5-1
SVAFWASKNIQY	few	TRBV29-1
ASSQGTSLWTDTQY	-	TRBV7-9
ATSRDPRTGFEKLF	few	TRBV15
ASSEGQGVSGANVLT	few	TRBV2
ASRAWGPGGVGGDYGYT	few	TRBV7-8
ASSSSAGELF	once	TRBV5-6
ASRRAGGPYNEQF	-	TRBV2